The 27 T cell receptor beta chains in this list originate from one sample, sequenced in a study of technical replicates of blood from a few donors. TCRdb's copy holds only in-frame clones and misses some; the assay was immunoSEQ multiplex PCR. The repertoire has more than 65,000 clones, nearly 98% of them found once; the top ten carry around 0.18%. Sequencing input: T cells isolated from PBMCs. The receptors originated from a human donor in good health.

The chain employs TRBV27 and TRBJ1-2; 7 nucleotides match TRBD1. V shed 3 bases and J 5 bases; nucleotides not matched to a gene: 6. The CDR3 totals 14 residues. Germline V CDR1 and CDR2: MNHEY, SMNVEV (reference sequence). CDR3 nucleotide sequence: TGTGCCAGCAGTTTCAAGGGACAGATTTATGGCTACACCTTC. Residues: CASSFKGQIYGYTF.

This chain links TRBV25-1 with TRBJ2-1; 7 bases map to TRBD2. J gave up 0 bases and V 1 base, and 3 bases lay outside the gene matches. The CDR3 sequence is 16 residues long. Germline assignment: CDR1 MGHDK and CDR2 SYGVNS. This CDR3 reads CASSELGGSSYNEQFF. In DNA form, the CDR3 reads TGTGCCAGCAGTGAATTGGGCGGGAGCTCCTACAATGAGCAGTTCTTC.

The chain links TRBV10-3 to TRBJ2-7; the D gene is possibly TRBD1 (5 bases). Germline lookup yields CDR1 ENHRY and CDR2 SYGVKD. The CDR3 consists of 15 residues. V was cut by 4 bases and J by 1 base, with 14 bases left in between. The CDR3 DNA is TGTGCCATCAGTGGGGGATCGACAGATTCCTACGAGCAGTACTTC. Residues: CAISGGSTDSYEQYF.

The gene calls are TRBV6-6 and TRBJ2-3; TRBD1 agrees at 9 bases. CDR3 size: 16 residues. Germline CDR1 and CDR2: MNHNY and SVGAGI (reference sequence). Germline trimming cut 3 bases from V and 5 bases from J; bases unmatched to any gene: 9. The CDR3, as DNA: TGTGCCAGCAGTTATAACGACAGGGGGGAGGGAGATACGCAGTATTTT. Residues: CASSYNDRGEGDTQYF.

V usage is TRBV19 and J usage is TRBJ1-6; tentatively, D is TRBD1 (6 bases). With 6 bases removed from V and 7 bases from J, the gap between germline ends came to 22 bases. The CDR3 runs 17 residues. CDR1 and CDR2 from the germline V gene are LNHDA and SQIVND (reference sequence). In DNA, the CDR3 is TGTGCCAGTAGGCCGGACAGTGCAAAGAGACCAAATTCACCCCTCCACTTT. Residues: CASRPDSAKRPNSPLHF. Full variable domain (rest looked up from reference TRBV19 and TRBJ1-6): DGGITQSPKYLFRKEGQNVTLSCEQNLNHDAMYWYRQDPGQGLRLIYYSQIVNDFQKGDIAEGYSVSREKKESFPLTVTSAQKNPTAFYLCASRPDSAKRPNSPLHFGNGTRLTVT.

This CDR3 is CASCRTGGIHEQYF. Here the CDR3 DNA reads TGTGCCAGTTGTCGGACAGGGGGGATCCACGAGCAGTACTTC. The V and J genes are TRBV6-1 and TRBJ2-7, with TRBD1 matching 10 bases. The V and J ends lost 9 bases and 5 bases, in that order; junction bases with no gene match: 10. This CDR3 contains 14 residues. Germline loops: CDR1 MNHNS, CDR2 SASEGT.

V is TRBV27 and J is TRBJ2-7, with D possibly matching TRBD1 (5 bases). The CDR3 spans 13 residues. The germline V gene encodes CDR1 MNHEY and CDR2 SMNVEV (reference sequence). Deletions cut 5 bases from V and 2 bases from J, with 10 bases between. The CDR3 sequence: CASSVDRAYEQYF. The CDR3 coding sequence is TGTGCCAGCAGTGTCGACAGAGCCTACGAGCAGTACTTC.

The chain uses TRBV28 and TRBJ1-5; D is possibly TRBD1 (5 bases). The V gene's germline CDR1 is MDHEN and CDR2 SYDVKM. This CDR3 spans 15 amino acids. V was clipped by 2 bases and J by 2 bases, with 10 bases between them. This chain's CDR3 is CASSLGGYGNQPQHF. Here the CDR3 DNA reads TGTGCCAGCAGTTTAGGGGGGTATGGCAATCAGCCCCAGCATTTT.

The chain uses TRBV6-1 and TRBJ1-5; 9 positions agree with TRBD1. CDR1 is MNHNS and CDR2 is SASEGT in the germline V gene. There are 15 residues in the CDR3. Trimming at V came to 2 bases and at J to 6 bases, leaving 5 bases not matched to a gene. In DNA form, the CDR3 reads TGTGCCAGCAGTGAATTACAGGGGGCAGGTCAGCCCCAGCATTTT. Translation gives CASSELQGAGQPQHF.

V gene TRBV7-9 combines with J gene TRBJ2-7; 10 nucleotides agree with TRBD2. CDR3 size: 16 residues. Germline values: CDR1 SEHNR, CDR2 FQNEAQ (reference sequence). After removal of 2 bases from V and 1 base from J, the junction contained 5 bases not matched to a gene. The CDR3 loop reads CASSLFSGLASYEQYF. The CDR3 bases are TGTGCCAGCAGCTTATTTTCGGGACTAGCGTCCTACGAGCAGTACTTC. Combining the CDR3 with reference TRBV7-9 and TRBJ2-7 gives the whole variable domain DTGVSQNPRHKITKRGQNVTFRCDPISEHNRLYWYRQTLGQGPEFLTYFQNEAQLEKSRLLSDRFSAERPKGSFSTLEIQRTEQGDSAMYLCASSLFSGLASYEQYFGPGTRLTVT.

In DNA, the CDR3 is TGTGCCAGCACCGGGAGAGGGCTAGGCACAGATACGCAGTATTTT. Translated: CASTGRGLGTDTQYF. The chain joins TRBV4-2 to TRBJ2-3; possible D gene TRBD2, 6 bases. CDR1 and CDR2 from the germline V gene are LGHNA and YNFKEQ. The CDR3 length is 15 residues. V lost 7 bases, J lost 1 base, and 15 bases lay in between.

The rearrangement uses TRBV7-9 and TRBJ2-7, with 11 nucleotides matching TRBD2. The CDR3 runs to 14 residues. In germline, CDR1 is SEHNR, CDR2 FQNEAQ (reference sequence). The junction had 7 bases not matched to a gene; V was cut back by 5 bases and J by 7 bases. The CDR3 loop reads CASSVLAGVGEQYF. The CDR3 coding sequence is TGTGCCAGCAGCGTACTAGCGGGAGTAGGTGAGCAGTACTTC.

The chain carries TRBV11-3 and TRBJ2-1; 11 bases are a match to TRBD2. Germline CDR1 is SGHNT and CDR2 is YENEEA. J gave up 5 bases and V 1 base, and 7 bases lay outside the gene matches. The CDR3 contains 17 residues. The CDR3 region is CASSLGALAGGDNEQFF. As DNA, the CDR3 is TGTGCCAGCAGCTTAGGCGCCCTAGCGGGGGGTGACAATGAGCAGTTCTTC.

The chain employs TRBV4-1 and TRBJ1-1; the match to TRBD1 covers 9 bases. The CDR3 consists of 19 residues. Germline V CDR1 and CDR2: MGHRA, YSYEKL. Losses at the gene ends were 2 bases for V and 1 base for J; bases not matched to a gene: 14. CDR3 region: CASSQPRIRTGEANTEAFF. Here the CDR3 DNA reads TGCGCCAGCAGCCAACCTCGAATAAGGACAGGGGAAGCGAACACTGAAGCTTTCTTT.

This sequence joins TRBV6-1 and TRBJ1-5, with 8 bases fitting TRBD1. The CDR3 is 14 amino acids. V lost 8 bases and J lost 3; bases outside the gene matches: 6. From germline, CDR1 is MNHNS and CDR2 SASEGT. The CDR3 region has the DNA TGTGCCAGCGTCCTGACAGGGGCCAATCAGCCCCAGCATTTT. This sequence encodes CASVLTGANQPQHF.

The chain uses TRBV5-4 and TRBJ1-6; D is perhaps TRBD1 (5 bases). The V gene lost 4 bases and the J gene lost 9 bases, with 11 bases spanning the gap. The CDR3 length is 13 residues. Germline CDR1 is SGHNT and CDR2 is YYREEE (reference sequence). The CDR3 loop reads CASSPAGGSPLHF. The CDR3 nucleotides are TGTGCCAGCAGCCCCGCCGGGGGTTCACCCCTCCACTTT.

This chain uses TRBV21-1 with TRBJ2-7; the table's D call of TRBD1 was not tested on the DNA. TRBV21-1 is a known pseudogene. The length of the CDR3 is 16 residues. The DNA of the CDR3 is TGTGCCAGCATCCCCCAAGCCAGGGCGTTGTCTGGCGAGCAGTACTTC. The encoded protein is CASIPQARALSGEQYF.

The chain joins TRBV5-4 to TRBJ2-7, with 8 bases aligning to TRBD2. CDR1 and CDR2 (germline): SGHNT, YYREEE (reference sequence). The CDR3 spans 15 residues. The V gene end was trimmed by 4 bases and the J gene end by 4 bases; junction bases not matched to a gene: 10. The CDR3 spells CASSRGGAGVYEQYF. CDR3 in DNA: TGTGCCAGCAGCCGGGGGGGAGCGGGAGTGTACGAGCAGTACTTC.

This clone came up once. The V and J genes are TRBV4-1 and TRBJ1-2, with 7 bases matching TRBD1. Looked up from germline, CDR1 is MGHRA and CDR2 is YSYEKL. This CDR3 region has 14 residues. The V gene end was trimmed by 0 bases and the J gene end by 5 bases; junction bases not matched to a gene: 3. This chain's CDR3 is CASSQETGFYGYTF. CDR3 DNA sequence: TGCGCCAGCAGCCAAGAGACAGGGTTTTATGGCTACACCTTC.

The chain links TRBV6-5 to TRBJ2-3; possible D gene TRBD1, 6 bases. The CDR3 sequence is 13 residues long. The V gene's germline CDR1 is MNHEY and CDR2 SVGAGI. V dropped 8 bases and J dropped 2 bases, with 11 bases sitting between them. The CDR3 DNA reads TGTGCCAGCCGGGACACCTACACAGATACGCAGTATTTT. Translated, it gives CASRDTYTDTQYF.

V is TRBV4-2 and J is TRBJ2-3; the match to TRBD2 covers 11 bases. V was pared by 5 bases and J by 4 bases, with 5 bases of the junction left unmatched. CDR1 LGHNA and CDR2 YNFKEQ come from the germline V gene. The CDR3 spans 15 residues. CDR3 sequence reads: CASSKTSGVSDTQYF. The CDR3 nucleotides are TGTGCCAGCAGCAAGACTAGCGGGGTGTCAGATACGCAGTATTTT.

This clone showed up just once. The chain is built from TRBV5-1 and TRBJ1-1; D is possibly TRBD1 (5 bases). Germline V gives CDR1 SGHRS, CDR2 YFSETQ. This CDR3 contains 15 residues. The V end lost 6 bases, the J end lost 2 bases, and 17 bases lay between the germline ends. The CDR3 sequence is CASNTDPTANTEAFF. In nucleotides, the CDR3 is TGCGCCAGCAACACCGATCCGACAGCAAACACTGAAGCTTTCTTT. The full variable domain, its missing parts supplied by reference TRBV5-1 and TRBJ1-1, is KAGVTQTPRYLIKTRGQQVTLSCSPISGHRSVSWYQQTPGQGLQFLFEYFSETQRNKGNFPGRFSGRQFSNSRSEMNVSTLELGDSALYLCASNTDPTANTEAFFGQGTRLTVV.

The chain joins TRBV10-3 to TRBJ2-7; 8 bases are shared with TRBD1. Germline CDR1 ENHRY, CDR2 SYGVKD. Losses at the gene ends were 8 bases for V and 5 bases for J; bases not matched to a gene: 8. The CDR3 is 13 amino acids. The CDR3 region has the DNA TGTGCCATCCGGGACGGACAGGGAAACGAGCAGTACTTC. This sequence encodes CAIRDGQGNEQYF.

This chain uses TRBV5-1 with TRBJ2-1, with TRBD1 as a possible D gene (6 bases). Germline V CDR1 and CDR2: SGHRS, YFSETQ. CDR3 length: 15 amino acids. Trimming removed 0 bases from V and 4 bases from J, with 11 bases in between. CDR3 amino acids: CASSLVGGAYNEQFF. The CDR3, as DNA: TGCGCCAGCAGCTTGGTAGGGGGAGCTTACAATGAGCAGTTCTTC.

V usage is TRBV4-1 and J usage is TRBJ2-5; D is possibly TRBD2 (7 bases). Germline CDR1 reads MGHRA; CDR2 reads YSYEKL. V was clipped by 4 bases and J by 6 bases, with 15 bases between them. The CDR3 loop spans 14 amino acids. CDR3 in amino acids: CASSPIGGLKTQYF. Here the CDR3 DNA reads TGCGCCAGCAGCCCCATCGGGGGGCTTAAGACCCAGTACTTC.

The V call is TRBV7-9, the J call TRBJ2-7, with 7 bases identical to TRBD2. CDR1 and CDR2 (germline): SEHNR, FQNEAQ (reference sequence). The CDR3 runs 15 residues. V lost 5 bases and J lost 3; bases outside the gene matches: 10. DNA of the CDR3: TGTGCCAGCAGCCGCCGGGAGGCGACTAACTACGAGCAGTACTTC. Its protein product is CASSRREATNYEQYF. The whole variable domain, remainder taken from reference TRBV7-9 and TRBJ2-7, is DTGVSQNPRHKITKRGQNVTFRCDPISEHNRLYWYRQTLGQGPEFLTYFQNEAQLEKSRLLSDRFSAERPKGSFSTLEIQRTEQGDSAMYLCASSRREATNYEQYFGPGTRLTVT.

J is TRBJ2-7 and V is TRBV9; D is possibly TRBD1 (7 bases). Germline V CDR1 and CDR2: SGDLS, YYNGEE. This CDR3 comprises 15 residues. Trimming cost V 0 bases and J 2 bases, with 12 bases left between them. The CDR3 DNA sequence: TGTGCCAGCAGCGTAGGAGGCAGGGGGGCCTACGAGCAGTACTTC. This codes for CASSVGGRGAYEQYF.